The subject of this entry is one TCR beta chain. This clone was recorded many times. Its antigen remains unidentified. The input lacks base qualities; no much larger clone sits a single base away. Genomic DNA was used for TRB sequencing, which was performed with the immunoSEQ assay at survey resolution or with the hsTCRB kit. Turning to the authors' computational methods: The immunoSEQ software was used for initial read processing, and the LymphoSeq R package was used for repertoire analyses. For each TRB dataset, clonality was calculated as 1 minus normalized Shannon entropy, and the Gini coefficient was computed as well. Phenotypes of unsorted samples were inferred by mapping TRB sequences from sorted subsets of the recipient or donor onto unsorted samples of the same recipient. TCRdb's version of the immuneACCESS table is confined to in-frame rearrangements and falls short of the full clone set. An unresolved V gene accounts for under half of the shortfall where checked; the remainder is of unknown origin. V and J calls and clone size come straight from that table; D and trimming were deduced from the DNA. The sample has 32,000 or so clones on record, with no singletons. The top ten clonotypes cover approximately 3% of the sample.

There are 14 amino acids in the CDR3, from cysteine to phenylalanine inclusive. The retained sequence is limited to the CDR3, 42 bases, with the frame set at the first base. Based on the germline V gene, the CDR1 and CDR2 sequences are MNHEY and SVGAGI. V was cut back by 5 bases and J by 2 bases, leaving a gap of 12 bases between them. This entry is derived from a study of T cells after posttransplantation cyclophosphamide (dated by TCRdb to 2016 to 2017). As for the study more broadly: Using TRB sequencing, the study followed how the T cell repertoire reconstituted after myeloablative bone marrow transplantation in which posttransplantation cyclophosphamide served as GVHD prophylaxis. TRB sequencing was performed on blood from all 35 or so PTCy patients with 1-year posttransplant specimens. TRA and TRB clonality were tightly correlated in 9 or 10 samples, so subsequent TCR analyses focused on TRB only. TRB sequencing was also done on up to about 3 additional blood samples from 2 to 5.2 years after transplant in 3 patients, and on pretransplant blood from a handful of patients. Public TRB sequences were searched against a database of over 3,600 sequences associated with responses to pathogens, tumor antigens, self-antigens and alloantigens. Samples from about 35 PTCy-treated patients, along with samples from roughly 15 of their related bone marrow donors, underwent antigen receptor sequencing. What the work shows at the level of the full study, not this receptor alone: Across about 40 patients, TRB clonality was highly associated with recipient CMV seropositivity and CMV reactivation, and PTCy diversity was similar to diversity in CNI/methotrexate controls. Donor-recipient similarity was low at 1-2 months but rose over the first year, and later blood repertoires were often dominated by donor CD8+ memory clones. The TRB repertoires of T cells infiltrating skin or the GI tract showed only limited overlap with the TRB repertoires found in blood.

On the day of marrow donation, related bone marrow donors gave peripheral blood samples. Mononuclear cells from peripheral blood and bone marrow were separated by Ficoll-Hypaque density centrifugation and then cryopreserved. This receptor chain uses TRBV6-5 and TRBJ2-5; a weak D assignment points to TRBD2 (5 bases agree). Material for sequencing was PBMCs. This sequence was found in a woman in her fifties or sixties in good health, CMV-negative, and a related stem cell transplant donor. The nucleotide sequence is given as TGTGCCAGCAGTCTAAGCGGAGGTCAAGAGACCCAGTACTTC. Translated, it reads CASSLSGGQETQYF.